These T cell receptor beta chains were read from a single sample in a study of blood T cell repertoires in COVID-19. Profiling relied on immunoSEQ multiplex PCR, and the TCRdb table lists in-frame clones only, not all of them. The repertoire holds approximately 270,000 clones, with roughly 88% as singletons. What was sequenced was peripheral blood. The receptors derive from a human donor with COVID-19, enrolled during active disease. The donor label of this sample is uncertain. Each CDR3 is given with its conserved first and last residue. The D gene is left open where the match is weak. Clone size is not always given. Where it is, it says once, few, many or a class for expanded clones.

TRBV19,few,TRBJ2-2,-,CASSVDGNTGELFF,TGTGCCAGTAGTGTAGACGGGAACACCGGGGAGCTGTTTTTT
TRBV7-8,-,TRBJ1-1,-,CASSLGGLNTEAFF,TGTGCCAGCAGCTTAGGAGGGCTGAACACTGAAGCTTTCTTT
TRBV7-9,-,TRBJ1-2,-,CASSLGNRAHYGYTF,TGTGCCAGCAGCTTAGGTAACAGAGCCCACTATGGCTACACCTTC
TRBV19,-,TRBJ1-6,TRBD1,CASRGQGFNSPLHF,TGTGCCAGTAGGGGACAGGGGTTTAATTCACCCCTCCACTTT
TRBV5-1,-,TRBJ2-7,-,CASSLEAGQPYEQYF,TGCGCCAGCAGCTTGGAAGCAGGGCAACCCTACGAGCAGTACTTC
TRBV10-3,-,TRBJ2-2,TRBD1,CAIMATGGTTGELFF,TGTGCCATCATGGCGACAGGGGGCACCACCGGGGAGCTGTTTTTT
TRBV19,-,TRBJ1-2,TRBD1,CASSTQGAPYGYTF,TGTGCCAGTAGTACTCAGGGGGCCCCCTATGGCTACACCTTC
TRBV12-3/TRBV12-4,-,TRBJ2-7,-,CASSLDSEYEQYF,TGTGCCAGCAGTTTGGACAGCGAGTACGAGCAGTACTTC
TRBV5-4,-,TRBJ1-4,-,CASSTTVNEEKLFF,TGTGCCAGCAGCACGACAGTGAACGAGGAAAAACTGTTTTTT
TRBV28,-,TRBJ2-3,TRBD1,CASSSTGQSSTDTQYF,TGTGCCAGCAGTTCAACGGGACAGAGTTCCACAGATACGCAGTATTTT